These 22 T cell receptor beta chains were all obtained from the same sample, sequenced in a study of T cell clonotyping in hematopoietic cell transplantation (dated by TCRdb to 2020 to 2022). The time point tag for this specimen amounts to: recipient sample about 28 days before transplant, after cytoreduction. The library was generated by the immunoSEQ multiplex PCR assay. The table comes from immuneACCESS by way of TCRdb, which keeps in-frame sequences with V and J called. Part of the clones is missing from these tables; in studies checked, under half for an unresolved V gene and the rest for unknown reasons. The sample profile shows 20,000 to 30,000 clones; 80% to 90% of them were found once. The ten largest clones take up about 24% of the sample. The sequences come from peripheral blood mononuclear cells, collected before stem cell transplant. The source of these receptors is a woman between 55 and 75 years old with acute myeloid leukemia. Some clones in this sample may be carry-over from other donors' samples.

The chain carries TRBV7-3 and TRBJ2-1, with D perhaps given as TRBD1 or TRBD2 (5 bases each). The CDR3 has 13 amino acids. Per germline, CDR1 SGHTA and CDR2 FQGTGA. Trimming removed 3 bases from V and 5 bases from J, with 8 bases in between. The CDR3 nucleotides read TGTGCCAGCAGCTTCGGGACGCACAATGAGCAGTTCTTC. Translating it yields CASSFGTHNEQFF.

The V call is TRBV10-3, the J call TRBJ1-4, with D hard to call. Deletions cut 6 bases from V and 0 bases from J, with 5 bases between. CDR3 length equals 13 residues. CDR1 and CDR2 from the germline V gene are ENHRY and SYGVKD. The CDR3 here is CAISGSTNEKLFF. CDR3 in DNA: TGTGCCATCAGCGGCTCAACTAATGAAAAACTGTTTTTT.

The CDR3 loop reads CASSLGQHNEQFF. The CDR3 DNA follows: TGTGCCAGCAGCTTAGGACAGCACAATGAGCAGTTCTTC. The gene calls are TRBV5-4 and TRBJ2-1; TRBD1 is a possible D gene (6 bases). The V and J ends lost 2 bases and 5 bases respectively, with 8 bases between them. The CDR3 has 13 amino acids. Germline assignment: CDR1 SGHNT and CDR2 YYREEE (reference sequence).

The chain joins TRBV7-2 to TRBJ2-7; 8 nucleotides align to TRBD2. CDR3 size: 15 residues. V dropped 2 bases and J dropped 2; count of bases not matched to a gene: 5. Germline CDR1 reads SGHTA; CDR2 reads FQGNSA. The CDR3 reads CASSLRAGGAYEQYF. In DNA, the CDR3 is TGTGCCAGCAGCTTACGGGCGGGGGGCGCCTACGAGCAGTACTTC.

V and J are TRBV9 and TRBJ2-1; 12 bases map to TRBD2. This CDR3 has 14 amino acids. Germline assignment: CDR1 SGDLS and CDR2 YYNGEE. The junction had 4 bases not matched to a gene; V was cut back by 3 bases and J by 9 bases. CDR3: CASSASGGAGEQFF. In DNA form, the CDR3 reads TGTGCCAGCAGCGCTAGCGGGGGGGCTGGTGAGCAGTTCTTC.

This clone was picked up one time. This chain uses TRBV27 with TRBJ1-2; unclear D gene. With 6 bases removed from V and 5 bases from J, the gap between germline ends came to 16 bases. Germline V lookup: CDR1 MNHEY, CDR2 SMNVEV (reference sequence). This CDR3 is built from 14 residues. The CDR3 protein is CASSPALRAYGYTF. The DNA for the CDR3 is TGTGCCAGCAGCCCCGCCCTGCGGGCGTATGGCTACACCTTC.

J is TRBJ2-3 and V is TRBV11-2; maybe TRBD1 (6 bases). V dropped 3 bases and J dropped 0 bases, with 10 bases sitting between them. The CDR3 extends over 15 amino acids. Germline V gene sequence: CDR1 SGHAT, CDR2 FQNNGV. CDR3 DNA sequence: TGTGCCAGCAGCTTGGGACACCTCAGCACAGATACGCAGTATTTT. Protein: CASSLGHLSTDTQYF.

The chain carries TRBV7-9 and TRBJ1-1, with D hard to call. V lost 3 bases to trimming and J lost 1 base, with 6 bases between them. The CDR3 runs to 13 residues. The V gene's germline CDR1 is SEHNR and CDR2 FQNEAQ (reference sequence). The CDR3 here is CASSFVPNTEAFF. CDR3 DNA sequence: TGTGCCAGCAGCTTCGTCCCGAACACTGAAGCTTTCTTT.

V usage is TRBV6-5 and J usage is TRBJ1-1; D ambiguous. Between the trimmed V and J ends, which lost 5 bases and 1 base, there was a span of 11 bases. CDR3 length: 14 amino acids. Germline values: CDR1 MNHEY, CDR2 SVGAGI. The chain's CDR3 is CASSESHSNTEAFF. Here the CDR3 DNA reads TGTGCCAGCAGTGAAAGTCATTCGAACACTGAAGCTTTCTTT.

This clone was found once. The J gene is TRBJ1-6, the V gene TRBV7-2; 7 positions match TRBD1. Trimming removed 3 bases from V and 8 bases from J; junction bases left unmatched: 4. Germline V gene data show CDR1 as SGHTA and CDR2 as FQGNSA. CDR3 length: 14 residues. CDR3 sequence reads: CASSLGTVDSPLHF. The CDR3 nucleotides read TGTGCCAGCAGCTTGGGGACAGTGGATTCACCCCTCCACTTT.

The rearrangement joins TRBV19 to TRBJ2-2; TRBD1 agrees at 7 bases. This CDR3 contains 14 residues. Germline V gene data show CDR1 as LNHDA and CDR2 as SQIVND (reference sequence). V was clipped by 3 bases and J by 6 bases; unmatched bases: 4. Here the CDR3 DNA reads TGTGCCAGTAGTATTGAGGGGGCTCCCGGGGAGCTGTTTTTT. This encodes CASSIEGAPGELFF.

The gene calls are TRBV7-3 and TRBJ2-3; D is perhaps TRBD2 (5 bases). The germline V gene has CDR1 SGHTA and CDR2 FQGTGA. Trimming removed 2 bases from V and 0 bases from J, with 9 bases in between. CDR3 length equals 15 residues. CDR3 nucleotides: TGTGCCAGCAGCTTATCAGGAGGTAGCACAGATACGCAGTATTTT. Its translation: CASSLSGGSTDTQYF.

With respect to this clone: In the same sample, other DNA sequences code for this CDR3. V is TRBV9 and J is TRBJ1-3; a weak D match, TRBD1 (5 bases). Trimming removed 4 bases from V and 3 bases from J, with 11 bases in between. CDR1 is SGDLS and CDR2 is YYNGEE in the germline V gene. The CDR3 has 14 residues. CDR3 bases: TGTGCCAGCAGCCCTGCAGGGAGTGGAAACACCATATATTTT. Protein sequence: CASSPAGSGNTIYF.

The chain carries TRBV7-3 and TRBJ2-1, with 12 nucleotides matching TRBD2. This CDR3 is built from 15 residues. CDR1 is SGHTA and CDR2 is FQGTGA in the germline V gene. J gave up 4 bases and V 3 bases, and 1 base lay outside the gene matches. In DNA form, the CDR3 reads TGTGCCAGCAGCTTCGGACTAGCGGGGTACAATGAGCAGTTCTTC. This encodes CASSFGLAGYNEQFF.

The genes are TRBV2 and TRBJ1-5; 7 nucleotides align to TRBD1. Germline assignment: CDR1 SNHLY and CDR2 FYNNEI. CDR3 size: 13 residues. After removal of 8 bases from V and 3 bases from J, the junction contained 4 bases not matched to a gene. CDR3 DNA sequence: TGTGCCAGCGACAGGGTTAACAATCAGCCCCAGCATTTT. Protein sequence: CASDRVNNQPQHF.

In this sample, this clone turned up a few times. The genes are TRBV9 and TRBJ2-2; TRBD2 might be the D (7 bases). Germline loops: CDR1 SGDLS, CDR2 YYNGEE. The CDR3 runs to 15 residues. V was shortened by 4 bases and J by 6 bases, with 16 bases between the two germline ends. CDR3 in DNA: TGTGCCAGCAGCAGGGGGGGACCGGCGGCCGGGGAGCTGTTTTTT. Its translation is CASSRGGPAAGELFF.

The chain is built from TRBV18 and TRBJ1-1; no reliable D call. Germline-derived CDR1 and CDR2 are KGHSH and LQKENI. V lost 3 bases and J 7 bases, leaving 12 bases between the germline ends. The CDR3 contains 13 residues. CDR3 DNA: TGTGCCAGCTCACCGGATACGCTACTTGAAGCTTTCTTT. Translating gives CASSPDTLLEAFF.

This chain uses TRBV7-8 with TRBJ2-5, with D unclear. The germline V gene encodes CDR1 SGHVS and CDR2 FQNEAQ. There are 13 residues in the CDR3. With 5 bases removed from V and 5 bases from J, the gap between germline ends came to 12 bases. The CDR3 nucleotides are TGTGCCAGCAGCGTCCCGGCCGGGGAGACCCAGTACTTC. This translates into CASSVPAGETQYF.

CDR3 sequence: CASSVEGGPNEKLFF. The CDR3 region has the DNA TGTGCCAGCAGCGTAGAGGGGGGGCCAAATGAAAAACTGTTTTTT. This chain uses TRBV9 with TRBJ1-4; a weak D match, TRBD1 (6 bases). Germline CDR1 SGDLS, CDR2 YYNGEE. With 0 bases removed from V and 5 bases from J, the gap between germline ends came to 11 bases. The CDR3 extends over 15 amino acids. Full variable domain (rest looked up from reference TRBV9 and TRBJ1-4): DSGVTQTPKHLITATGQRVTLRCSPRSGDLSVYWYQQSLDQGLQFLIQYYNGEERAKGNILERFSAQQFPDLHSELNLSSLELGDSALYFCASSVEGGPNEKLFFGSGTQLSVL.

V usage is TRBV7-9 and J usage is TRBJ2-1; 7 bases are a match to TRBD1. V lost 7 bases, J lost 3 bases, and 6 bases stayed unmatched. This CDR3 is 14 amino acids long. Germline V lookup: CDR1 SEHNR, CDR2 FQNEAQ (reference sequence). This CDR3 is CASTLQGYYNEQFF. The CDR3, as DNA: TGTGCCAGCACCCTACAGGGGTACTACAATGAGCAGTTCTTC.

The CDR3 is CASSLYAGELFF. As DNA, the CDR3 is TGTGCCAGCAGCTTATACGCCGGGGAGCTGTTTTTT. The chain carries TRBV7-2 and TRBJ2-2; D call uncertain. The germline gives CDR1 SGHTA, CDR2 FQGNSA. Trimming pared 2 bases from V and 6 bases from J, leaving 4 bases between. CDR3 length equals 12 residues.

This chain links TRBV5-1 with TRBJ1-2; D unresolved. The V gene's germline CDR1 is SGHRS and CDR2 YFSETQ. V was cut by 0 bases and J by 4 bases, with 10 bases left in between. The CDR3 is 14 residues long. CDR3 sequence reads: CASSLGDPTYGYTF. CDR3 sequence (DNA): TGCGCCAGCAGCTTGGGGGATCCGACCTATGGCTACACCTTC.